The 2 T cell receptor beta chains reported below all come from one sample, sequenced in a study of blood T cell repertoires in COVID-19. Some clones are missing from TCRdb's copy, which holds only in-frame ones; the method was immunoSEQ multiplex PCR. Among roughly 290,000 clones, 85% were seen once, and the ten largest hold approximately 3.8%. Sample: peripheral blood. These receptors all stem from a woman between 50 and 59 years old with active or convalescent COVID-19.

CDR3 sequence: CASSPLESQPQHF. The CDR3 DNA sequence: TGTGCCAGCAGTCCCTTAGAATCTCAGCCCCAGCATTTT. This chain joins TRBV12-3 or TRBV12-4 and TRBJ1-5; no firm D call. The CDR3 length is 13 residues. The ends were cut back, 5 bases at V and 6 bases at J, with 11 bases in the middle.

The J gene is TRBJ1-5, the V gene TRBV10-2; D unresolved. The CDR3 runs 13 residues. Germline CDR1 is WSHSY and CDR2 is SAAADI. The V end lost 8 bases, the J end lost 4 bases, and 12 bases lay between the germline ends. In DNA, the CDR3 is TGCGCCAGCGCTCAGATTTTTAATCAGCCCCAGCATTTT. As protein: CASAQIFNQPQHF.